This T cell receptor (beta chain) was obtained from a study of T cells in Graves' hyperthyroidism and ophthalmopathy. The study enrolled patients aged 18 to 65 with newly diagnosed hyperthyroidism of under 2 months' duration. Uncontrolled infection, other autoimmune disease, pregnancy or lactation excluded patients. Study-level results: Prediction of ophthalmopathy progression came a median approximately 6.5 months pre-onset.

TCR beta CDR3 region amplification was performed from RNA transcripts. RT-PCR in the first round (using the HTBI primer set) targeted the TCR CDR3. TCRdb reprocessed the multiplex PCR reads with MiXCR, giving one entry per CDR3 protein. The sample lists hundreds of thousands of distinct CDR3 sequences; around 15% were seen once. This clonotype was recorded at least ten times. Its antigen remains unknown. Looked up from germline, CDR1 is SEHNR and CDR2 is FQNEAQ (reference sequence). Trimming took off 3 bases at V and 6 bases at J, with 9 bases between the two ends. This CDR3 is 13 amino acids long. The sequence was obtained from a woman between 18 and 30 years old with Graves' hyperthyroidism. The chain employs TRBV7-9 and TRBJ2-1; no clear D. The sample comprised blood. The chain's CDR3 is CASSLERANEQFF. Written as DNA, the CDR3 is TGTGCCAGCAGCTTGGAAAGAGCCAATGAGCAGTTCTTC. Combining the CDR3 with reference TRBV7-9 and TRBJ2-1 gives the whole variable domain DTGVSQNPRHKITKRGQNVTFRCDPISEHNRLYWYRQTLGQGPEFLTYFQNEAQLEKSRLLSDRFSAERPKGSFSTLEIQRTEQGDSAMYLCASSLERANEQFFGPGTRLTVL.